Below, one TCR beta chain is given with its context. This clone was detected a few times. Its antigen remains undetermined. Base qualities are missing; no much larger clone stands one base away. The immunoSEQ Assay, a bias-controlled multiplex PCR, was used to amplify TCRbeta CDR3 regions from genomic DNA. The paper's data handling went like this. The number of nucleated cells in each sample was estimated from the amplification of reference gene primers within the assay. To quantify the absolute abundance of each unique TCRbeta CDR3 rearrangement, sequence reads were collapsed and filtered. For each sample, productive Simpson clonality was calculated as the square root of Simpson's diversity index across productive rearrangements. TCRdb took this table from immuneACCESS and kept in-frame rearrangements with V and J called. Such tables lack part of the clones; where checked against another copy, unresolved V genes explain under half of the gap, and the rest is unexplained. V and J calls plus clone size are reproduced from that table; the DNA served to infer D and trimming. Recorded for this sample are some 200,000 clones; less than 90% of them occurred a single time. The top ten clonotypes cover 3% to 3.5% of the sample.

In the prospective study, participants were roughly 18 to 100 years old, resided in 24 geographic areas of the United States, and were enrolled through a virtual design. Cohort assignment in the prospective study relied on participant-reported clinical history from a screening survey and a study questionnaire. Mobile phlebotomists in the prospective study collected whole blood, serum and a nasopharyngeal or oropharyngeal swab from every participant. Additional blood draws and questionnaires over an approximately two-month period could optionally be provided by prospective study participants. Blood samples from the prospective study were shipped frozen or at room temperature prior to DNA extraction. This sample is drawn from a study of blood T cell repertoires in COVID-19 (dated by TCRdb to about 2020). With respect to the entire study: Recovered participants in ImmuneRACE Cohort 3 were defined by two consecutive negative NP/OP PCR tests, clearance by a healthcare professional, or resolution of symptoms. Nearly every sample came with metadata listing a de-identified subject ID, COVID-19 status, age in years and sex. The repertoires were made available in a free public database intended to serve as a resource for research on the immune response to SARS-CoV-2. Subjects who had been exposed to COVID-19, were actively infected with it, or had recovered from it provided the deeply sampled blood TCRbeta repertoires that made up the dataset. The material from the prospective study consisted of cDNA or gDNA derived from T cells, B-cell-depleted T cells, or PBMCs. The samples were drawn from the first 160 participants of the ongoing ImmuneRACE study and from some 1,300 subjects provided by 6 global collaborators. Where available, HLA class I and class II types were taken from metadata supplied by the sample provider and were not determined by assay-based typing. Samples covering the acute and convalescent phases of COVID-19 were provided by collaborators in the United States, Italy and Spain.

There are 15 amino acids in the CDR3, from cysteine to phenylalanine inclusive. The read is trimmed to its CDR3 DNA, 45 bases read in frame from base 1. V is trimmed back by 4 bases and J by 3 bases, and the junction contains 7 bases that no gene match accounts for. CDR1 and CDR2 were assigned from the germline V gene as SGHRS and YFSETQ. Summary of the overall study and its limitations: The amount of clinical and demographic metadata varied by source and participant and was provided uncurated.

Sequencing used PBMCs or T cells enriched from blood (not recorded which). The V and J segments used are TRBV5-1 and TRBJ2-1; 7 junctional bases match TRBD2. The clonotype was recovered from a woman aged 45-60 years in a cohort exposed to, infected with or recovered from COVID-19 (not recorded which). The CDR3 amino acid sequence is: CASSLSTSVYNEQFF. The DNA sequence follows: TGCGCCAGCAGCCTTTCAACTAGCGTCTACAATGAGCAGTTCTTC.